Listed below are T cell receptor beta chains from one sample, sequenced in a study of cytomegalovirus exposure and HLA in healthy donors. The table came from immunoSEQ multiplex PCR; TCRdb's copy has only in-frame clones and leaves some out. In the table there are roughly 59,000 clones, over 90% of which are singletons. Sequencing was performed on PBMCs. The source of these receptors is a man aged 18 to 30 in good health and CMV-seropositive. The CDR3 runs from the conserved cysteine through the conserved F or W. The D gene is left open where the match is weak. Size is stated for part of the rows, as once, few or many counts, or as a class when the clone is expanded.

TRBJ2-1,TRBV6-1,.,TRBD2,CASTPGGLLGHEQFF,TGTGCCAGCACTCCGGGGGGACTCCTGGGCCATGAGCAGTTCTTC
TRBJ1-1,TRBV30,.,.,CGCGGRLMNTEAFF,TGTGGTTGTGGAGGGAGATTGATGAACACTGAAGCTTTCTTT
TRBJ2-7,TRBV14,.,.,CASSLSEGPYEQYF,TGTGCCAGCAGCCTTTCGGAGGGACCCTACGAGCAGTACTTC
TRBJ1-2,TRBV25-1,.,.,CASSDFKRNYGYTF,TGTGCCAGCAGTGATTTTAAGAGAAACTATGGCTACACCTTC
TRBJ2-7,TRBV4-2,.,TRBD2,CASSQAAGGVYEQYF,TGTGCCAGCAGCCAAGCAGCGGGAGGGGTTTACGAGCAGTACTTC
TRBJ2-7,TRBV4-1,once,TRBD2,CASSLGLAGTLYEQYF,TGCGCCAGCAGCCTCGGACTAGCGGGTACACTCTACGAGCAGTACTTC
TRBJ1-5,TRBV27,.,TRBD1,CASSLLGGRQPQHF,TGTGCCAGCAGTTTATTAGGGGGCCGGCAGCCCCAGCATTTT
TRBJ2-1,TRBV30,once,.,CAWRPAGKDNEQFF,TGTGCCTGGAGGCCAGCGGGTAAAGACAATGAGCAGTTCTTC
TRBJ1-2,TRBV18,.,TRBD1,CASSPTGTGEYGYTF,TGTGCCAGCTCACCAACCGGGACAGGGGAGTATGGCTACACCTTC
TRBJ1-3,TRBV7-2,.,TRBD1,CASSLAQGAGNTIYF,TGTGCCAGCAGCTTAGCACAGGGGGCGGGAAACACCATATATTTT
TRBJ2-2,TRBV4-1,.,TRBD1,CASSQDKGGMNTGELFF,TGCGCCAGCAGCCAAGATAAAGGGGGCATGAACACCGGGGAGCTGTTTTTT
TRBJ2-3,TRBV10-3,.,TRBD2,CAIRTSGPTSTDTQYF,TGTGCCATCCGGACTAGCGGCCCCACCAGCACAGATACGCAGTATTTT
TRBJ2-1,TRBV27,.,TRBD2,CASSSRGTRGNEQFF,TGTGCCAGCAGCTCCCGAGGGACTAGGGGCAATGAGCAGTTCTTC
TRBJ2-1,TRBV4-1,.,TRBD1,CASSQEGQGGNEQFF,TGCGCCAGCAGCCAAGAGGGACAGGGAGGCAATGAGCAGTTCTTC
TRBJ2-3,TRBV9,once,TRBD2,CASSGPSGRLTDTQYF,TGTGCCAGCAGCGGGCCTAGCGGGAGGCTCACAGATACGCAGTATTTT
TRBJ2-1,TRBV5-1,.,TRBD2,CASSHPLGLAGGLDEQFF,TGCGCCAGCAGCCACCCCCTCGGACTAGCGGGAGGTTTGGATGAGCAGTTCTTC
TRBJ2-7,TRBV27,.,.,CASSLLASTTPYEQYF,TGTGCCAGCAGTTTATTGGCCTCCACTACTCCCTACGAGCAGTACTTC
TRBJ2-2,TRBV7-9,once,.,CASSLSPAGELFF,TGTGCCAGCAGCTTATCTCCGGCCGGGGAGCTGTTTTTT
TRBJ1-4,TRBV6-1,.,TRBD1,CASSGRQGVEKLFF,TGTGCCAGCAGCGGAAGACAGGGCGTTGAAAAACTGTTTTTT
TRBJ2-7,TRBV4-1,once,.,CASSQEGAGARYEQYF,TGCGCCAGCAGCCAAGAGGGGGCGGGGGCCAGATACGAGCAGTACTTC
TRBJ1-5,TRBV7-2,.,.,CASSLGPYSNQPQHF,TGTGCCAGCAGCTTAGGGCCGTATAGCAATCAGCCCCAGCATTTT
TRBJ2-3,TRBV6-4,.,.,CAIFRGLLTDTQYF,TGTGCCATCTTCAGGGGATTACTCACAGATACGCAGTATTTT
TRBJ2-3,TRBV6-4,many,.,CASSEEGGSTDTQYF,TGTGCCAGCAGTGAGGAGGGAGGAAGCACAGATACGCAGTATTTT
TRBJ2-3,TRBV5-1,.,TRBD1,CASSLGQGAADTQYF,TGCGCCAGCAGCTTGGGACAGGGGGCGGCAGATACGCAGTATTTT
TRBJ2-7,TRBV5-5,.,.,CASSLNLQGGFMSEQYF,TGTGCCAGCAGCCTCAACCTACAGGGGGGGTTTATGAGCGAGCAGTACTTC
TRBJ2-7,TRBV20-1,.,.,CSPLSGSEQYF,TGCAGTCCCCTTTCGGGGAGCGAGCAGTACTTC
TRBJ1-2,TRBV28,once,TRBD1,CASSDTGGPGDYGYTF,TGTGCCAGCAGTGATACAGGGGGTCCGGGCGACTATGGCTACACCTTC
TRBJ2-1,TRBV4-1,.,.,CASSQITNNEQFF,TGCGCCAGCAGCCAAATAACTAATAATGAGCAGTTCTTC
TRBJ1-5,TRBV7-8,few,.,CASSLKGDSNQPQHF,TGTGCCAGCAGCTTAAAGGGGGATAGCAATCAGCCCCAGCATTTT
TRBJ2-5,TRBV9,.,TRBD2,CASSGLAPTQETQYF,TGTGCCAGCAGCGGACTAGCGCCTACTCAAGAGACCCAGTACTTC
TRBJ2-5,TRBV9,.,TRBD1,CASSVKTGYQETQYF,TGTGCCAGCAGCGTAAAGACAGGGTACCAAGAGACCCAGTACTTC
TRBJ1-4,TRBV29-1,.,TRBD1,CSVGQGGEKLFF,TGCAGCGTCGGACAGGGAGGTGAAAAACTGTTTTTT
TRBJ2-7,TRBV5-4,.,TRBD2,CASSLGGGDQTHEQYF,TGTGCCAGCAGCTTGGGTGGGGGGGACCAGACCCACGAGCAGTACTTC
TRBJ1-5,TRBV7-9,.,.,CASSPSGNQPQHF,TGTGCCAGCAGCCCCTCGGGCAATCAGCCCCAGCATTTT
TRBJ2-2,TRBV6-1,.,.,CASSDNGFANTGELFF,TGTGCCAGCAGTGATAACGGGTTCGCGAACACCGGGGAGCTGTTTTTT
TRBJ2-2,TRBV28,.,TRBD1,CASRRDRERTGELFF,TGTGCCAGCAGACGGGACAGGGAGAGGACCGGGGAGCTGTTTTTT
TRBJ2-1,TRBV29-1,.,.,CSVEGPRSSVMNNEQFF,TGCAGCGTTGAGGGGCCGAGGTCTAGCGTAATGAACAATGAGCAGTTCTTC
TRBJ2-7,TRBV6-6,.,.,CASSSPQEGYYEQYF,TGTGCCAGCAGTTCCCCCCAGGAGGGTTACTACGAGCAGTACTTC
TRBJ2-7,TRBV11-2,.,.,CASTSDGKDYEQYF,TGTGCCAGCACCTCTGACGGGAAGGACTACGAGCAGTACTTC
TRBJ2-1,TRBV19,.,TRBD2,CASSTGAGYNEQFF,TGTGCCAGTAGCACGGGAGCGGGGTACAATGAGCAGTTCTTC
TRBJ1-5,TRBV11-1,.,.,CASSLDGSPNQPQHF,TGTGCCAGCAGCTTAGACGGGTCCCCCAATCAGCCCCAGCATTTT
TRBJ1-2,TRBV11-3,.,.,CASSLPQGYGYTF,TGTGCCAGCAGCTTACCACAGGGTTATGGCTACACCTTC
TRBJ2-7,TRBV29-1,.,TRBD2,CSVRTSAHEQYF,TGCAGCGTAAGGACTAGCGCCCACGAGCAGTACTTC
TRBJ2-7,TRBV5-4,.,.,CASSFKAGYEQYF,TGTGCCAGCAGTTTTAAAGCGGGTTACGAGCAGTACTTC